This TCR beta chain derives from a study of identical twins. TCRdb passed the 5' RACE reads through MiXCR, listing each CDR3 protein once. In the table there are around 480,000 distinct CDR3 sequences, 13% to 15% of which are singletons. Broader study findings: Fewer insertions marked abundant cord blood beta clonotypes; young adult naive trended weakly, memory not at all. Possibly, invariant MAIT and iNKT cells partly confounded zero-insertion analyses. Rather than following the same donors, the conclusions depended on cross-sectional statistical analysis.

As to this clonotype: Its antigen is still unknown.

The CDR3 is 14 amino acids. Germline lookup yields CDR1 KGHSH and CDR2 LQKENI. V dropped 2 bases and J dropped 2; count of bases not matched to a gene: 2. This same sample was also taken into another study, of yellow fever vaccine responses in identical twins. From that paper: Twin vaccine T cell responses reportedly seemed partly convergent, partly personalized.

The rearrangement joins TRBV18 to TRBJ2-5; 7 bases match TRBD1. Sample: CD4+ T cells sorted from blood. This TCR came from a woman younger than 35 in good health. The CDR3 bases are TGTGCCAGCTCACCAGGGGACAGTCAAGAGACCCAGTACTTC. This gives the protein CASSPGDSQETQYF.